This is a list of T cell receptor beta chains from one sample in a study of blood T cells in healthy people across ages. One entry per CDR3 protein, called by TCRdb with MiXCR from the 5' RACE reads. Altogether about 840,000 distinct CDR3 sequences are present, about 29% being singletons, with the ten largest covering 9.5% to 13%. These data also featured in a second study, about T cells of mothers and their children.

Sequencing was done on a sample of blood. Source of these receptors: a woman aged 40 to 50 in good health. Each CDR3 is given with its conserved first and last residue. A D gene is named only where the DNA matches it firmly. Clone size is given for some rows only: seen once, a few or many times, or a class if the clone is expanded.

abundance,v_gene,j_gene,len,d_gene,CDR3aa,CDR3nt
few,TRBV12-3/TRBV12-4,TRBJ1-2,13,-,CASSFPEVYGYTF,TGTGCCAGCAGTTTTCCAGAGGTCTATGGCTACACCTTC
once,TRBV4-2,TRBJ1-1,13,-,CATKPSGGTEAFF,TGTGCCACCAAGCCTTCTGGCGGCACTGAAGCTTTCTTT
few,TRBV28,TRBJ2-6,18,TRBD2,CASSPTIGGGRGANVLTF,TGTGCCAGCAGTCCCACCATCGGGGGGGGGCGAGGGGCCAACGTCCTGACTTTC
-,TRBV5-1,TRBJ2-1,13,-,CTSSLGRVNERFF,TGCACCAGCAGCTTGGGCAGGGTCAATGAGCGGTTCTTC
-,TRBV6-5,TRBJ2-1,15,-,CADSSGRPGHNEQFF,TGTGCCGACAGTTCGGGGCGGCCGGGACACAATGAGCAGTTCTTC
-,TRBV7-2,TRBJ1-2,12,-,CASEREDYGYTF,TGTGCCAGCGAGAGGGAGGACTATGGCTACACCTTC
-,TRBV7-2,TRBJ1-2,15,TRBD1,CASSRWDREEYGYTF,TGTGCCAGCAGCCGATGGGACAGGGAGGAGTATGGCTACACCTTC
-,TRBV7-2,TRBJ2-1,16,TRBD2,CASGLSSGGGYNEQFF,TGTGCCAGCGGCTTAAGCAGCGGGGGGGGCTACAATGAGCAGTTCTTC
few,TRBV15,TRBJ2-7,17,TRBD2,CATCRDHVGTSRDEQYF,TGTGCCACCTGCAGAGATCATGTCGGGACTAGCAGGGACGAGCAGTACTTC
many,TRBV29-1,TRBJ2-3,13,TRBD1,CSVGKGASDTQYF,TGCAGCGTTGGTAAGGGGGCATCCGATACGCAGTATTTT
many,TRBV19,TRBJ2-1,13,-,CASGTTGYNEQFF,TGTGCCAGCGGGACAACGGGTTACAATGAGCAGTTCTTC
few,TRBV6-1,TRBJ2-7,15,TRBD1,CASSEGTGGQYEQYF,TGTGCCAGCAGTGAAGGCACAGGGGGCCAGTACGAGCAGTACTTC
-,TRBV28,TRBJ2-1,15,TRBD1,CASSLPIQGIDEQFF,TGTGCCAGCAGTTTACCTATACAGGGGATCGATGAGCAGTTCTTC
many,TRBV28,TRBJ2-5,11,-,CARAPQGQQYF,TGTGCCAGAGCACCACAGGGCCAGCAGTACTTC
-,TRBV7-2,TRBJ2-2,17,TRBD1,CASSLVGQGARTGELFF,TGTGCCAGCAGCTTAGTGGGACAGGGGGCGCGAACCGGGGAGCTGTTTTTT
few,TRBV12-3/TRBV12-4,TRBJ1-2,17,-,CASSLDTGDGGAYGCTF,TGTGCCAGCAGTTTAGATACCGGGGACGGGGGAGCTTATGGCTGCACCTTC
few,TRBV6-2/TRBV6-3,TRBJ1-1,13,-,CASTPRRPTEAFF,TGTGCCAGCACCCCGAGGAGACCTACTGAAGCTTTCTTT
many,TRBV5-6,TRBJ1-2,14,-,CASSSGLADYGYTF,TGTGCCAGCAGCTCGGGACTCGCGGACTATGGCTACACCTTC
-,TRBV27,TRBJ2-1,16,TRBD2,CASSLRLAGSYNEQFF,TGTGCCAGCAGTTTACGACTAGCGGGATCCTACAATGAGCAGTTCTTC
-,TRBV20-1,TRBJ1-1,13,-,CSAIVVSDTEAFF,TGCAGTGCTATAGTCGTCTCGGACACTGAAGCTTTCTTT
few,TRBV20-1,TRBJ2-1,16,TRBD2,CSASSGGVAFGNEQFF,TGCAGTGCTAGTAGCGGGGGGGTAGCGTTCGGGAATGAGCAGTTCTTC
few,TRBV9,TRBJ1-1,14,-,CASSETDGNTEAFF,TGTGCCAGCAGCGAGACAGACGGGAACACTGAAGCTTTCTTT
-,TRBV28,TRBJ1-2,16,-,CASKNPARDGHYGYTF,TGTGCCAGCAAGAATCCTGCGCGGGACGGGCACTATGGCTACACCTTC
-,TRBV7-9,TRBJ2-7,15,-,CASSLGGAKVYEQYF,TGTGCCAGCAGCTTAGGAGGGGCGAAAGTCTACGAGCAGTACTTC
few,TRBV2,TRBJ1-6,11,-,CASRGTPTLHF,TGTGCCAGCAGGGGGACTCCGACCCTCCACTTT
-,TRBV11-2,TRBJ2-7,15,-,CASSARQGGIYEQYF,TGTGCCAGCAGCGCCCGACAGGGAGGGATCTACGAGCAGTACTTC
-,TRBV28,TRBJ2-7,12,-,CASEGITYEQYF,TGTGCCAGTGAGGGCATCACCTATGAGCAGTACTTC
few,TRBV12-5,TRBJ2-1,16,TRBD2,CASGFFGAGVRNEQFF,TGTGCTAGTGGTTTTTTTGGAGCGGGGGTTAGGAATGAGCAGTTCTTC
-,TRBV5-1,TRBJ2-5,15,TRBD1,CASRTTGTGQETQYF,TGCGCCAGCAGGACCACCGGGACAGGCCAAGAGACCCAGTACTTC
-,TRBV11-2,TRBJ1-2,14,-,CASSRQLGENGYTF,TGTGCCAGCAGCCGTCAGTTAGGGGAAAACGGCTACACCTTC
-,TRBV20-1,TRBJ2-7,15,TRBD2,CSASHTSGPSYEQYF,TGCAGTGCTAGTCATACTAGCGGCCCCTCCTACGAGCAGTACTTC
many,TRBV20-1,TRBJ2-3,13,TRBD2,CSAKSGGTDTQYF,TGCAGTGCTAAGAGCGGGGGCACAGATACGCAGTATTTT
many,TRBV7-2,TRBJ2-7,15,TRBD1,CASSRPTGHSYEQYF,TGTGCCAGCAGCCGCCCGACAGGGCACTCCTACGAGCAGTACTTC
-,TRBV6-2/TRBV6-3,TRBJ1-1,15,TRBD1,CASTALGTGYTEAFF,TGTGCCAGCACTGCCCTCGGGACAGGGTATACTGAAGCTTTCTTT
-,TRBV10-3,TRBJ2-7,16,-,CTISGGGGRPYYEQYF,TGTACCATCAGTGGGGGCGGGGGCCGACCGTACTACGAGCAGTACTTC
many,TRBV28,TRBJ1-6,15,-,CASRPQGRRESPLHF,TGTGCCAGCAGGCCGCAGGGTCGTCGGGAGTCACCCCTCCACTTT
-,TRBV4-1,TRBJ1-2,13,-,CASGGPGRGGYTF,TGCGCCAGCGGCGGACCAGGAAGAGGTGGCTACACCTTC
-,TRBV4-1,TRBJ1-1,16,-,CASSQAPWTADTEAFF,TGCGCCAGCAGCCAAGCCCCTTGGACAGCGGACACTGAAGCTTTCTTT
many,TRBV20-1,TRBJ2-3,14,-,CSARKTGIPDTQYF,TGCAGTGCTAGAAAAACAGGGATCCCAGATACGCAGTATTTT
few,TRBV7-3,TRBJ2-1,15,TRBD2,CASSIGLAGNNEQFF,TGTGCCAGCAGCATTGGACTAGCGGGGAACAATGAGCAGTTCTTC
many,TRBV12-3/TRBV12-4,TRBJ2-7,14,-,CASSFRQSSSEQYF,TGTGCCAGCAGTTTTCGACAGAGTTCTTCCGAGCAGTACTTC